Listed here are 4 T cell receptor beta chains from one sample, sequenced in a study of blood T cell repertoires in COVID-19. Measured with immunoSEQ multiplex PCR; TCRdb has only the in-frame clones, and not every one. Seen here are approximately 250,000 clones, about 91% observed once, and the top ten hold roughly 1.2%. What was sequenced was PBMCs or T cells enriched from blood (not recorded which). Receptors originate from a woman between 35 and 50 years old with acute COVID-19.

This clone was detected once. This chain joins TRBV6-2 or TRBV6-3 and TRBJ2-7; a possible D gene is TRBD1 (6 bases). Germline-derived CDR1 and CDR2 are MNHEY and SVGEGT. The CDR3 has 15 residues. The V end was cut by 5 bases, the J end by 0 bases, with 14 bases between. The CDR3 here is CASSTGDTSSYEQYF. CDR3 sequence (DNA): TGTGCCAGCAGTACTGGGGACACGAGCTCCTACGAGCAGTACTTC.

The chain recombines TRBV11-2 with TRBJ1-6; D might be TRBD1 (6 bases). V lost 1 base, J lost 7 bases, and 11 bases lay in between. Germline V lookup: CDR1 SGHAT, CDR2 FQNNGV. CDR3 length equals 15 residues. The CDR3 nucleotides are TGTGCCAGCAGCTTAGGTGACAGGCGAAATTCACCCCTCCACTTT. Translated, it gives CASSLGDRRNSPLHF.

This chain uses TRBV10-3 with TRBJ1-1; D unresolved. V was clipped by 11 bases and J by 0 bases, with 13 bases between them. CDR3 length: 13 residues. CDR1 is ENHRY and CDR2 is SYGVKD in the germline V gene. In nucleotides, the CDR3 is TGTGCCTCCCTAAGCTCGGTGAACACTGAAGCTTTCTTT. It codes for CASLSSVNTEAFF.

The chain couples TRBV7-9 to TRBJ2-7; the match to TRBD1 covers 7 bases. V gave up 3 bases and J gave up 2 bases; unmatched junction bases: 13. Germline loops: CDR1 SEHNR, CDR2 FQNEAQ (reference sequence). The CDR3 consists of 17 residues. The CDR3 DNA follows: TGTGCCAGCAGCTTTTCAACAGGGGCAATGGAGACCTACGAGCAGTACGTC. Its protein is CASSFSTGAMETYEQYV.